This entry lists 16 T cell receptor beta chains sequenced from one sample in a study of beta chain features in type 1 diabetes. Expressed TCRB transcripts were sequenced after all isolated RNA was converted to cDNA. This table comes from immunoSEQ multiplex PCR, and its TCRdb copy is limited to in-frame clones, with some not included. The data hold over 40,000 clones, with over 50% observed a single time. The specimen sequenced was Tregs from blood. The receptors derive from a woman in her late teens or twenties in good health.

This clone was picked up one time. V and J are TRBV29-1 and TRBJ2-3, with a tentative D call TRBD1 (5 bases). V shed 5 bases and J shed 0 bases, with 15 bases lying between them. From germline, CDR1 is SQVTM and CDR2 ANQGSEA. This CDR3 has 15 amino acids. The CDR3 bases are TGCAGCGTTTCAGCAGGGCCAGCTAGCACAGATACGCAGTATTTT. Translating gives CSVSAGPASTDTQYF.

The gene calls are TRBV19 and TRBJ1-5; 11 bases line up with TRBD1. Germline V gene data show CDR1 as LNHDA and CDR2 as SQIVND (reference sequence). The V gene end was trimmed by 3 bases and the J gene end by 3 bases; junction bases not matched to a gene: 13. This CDR3 is 19 amino acids long. The chain's CDR3 is CASSISSGTGGRYNQPQHF. CDR3 coding DNA: TGTGCCAGTAGTATCTCCTCCGGGACAGGGGGGAGATACAATCAGCCCCAGCATTTT.

The V call is TRBV7-2, the J call TRBJ1-2; a possible D gene is TRBD1 (6 bases). This CDR3 comprises 15 residues. Trimming removed 3 bases at V and 8 bases at J, with 19 bases between. CDR1 and CDR2 from the germline V gene are SGHTA and FQGNSA. CDR3 residues: CASSLQSDSATGYTF. CDR3 DNA sequence: TGTGCCAGCAGCTTGCAATCGGACAGCGCGACGGGCTACACCTTC. Supplemented by reference TRBV7-2 and TRBJ1-2, the full variable domain reads GAGVSQSPSNKVTEKGKDVELRCDPISGHTALYWYRQSLGQGLEFLIYFQGNSAPDKSGLPSDRFSAERTGGSVSTLTIQRTQQEDSAVYLCASSLQSDSATGYTFGSGTRLTVV.

This clone was detected only a few times. This chain uses TRBV23-1 with TRBJ1-4; TRBD1 matches at 11 bases. TRBV23-1 is designated an ORF whose function remains uncertain. CDR3 length: 15 residues. V shed 7 bases and J 7 bases; nucleotides not matched to a gene: 8. The DNA of the CDR3 is TGCGCCAGCATATCGTCCGGGACAGGGGGTGAAAAACTGTTTTTT. Translated, it gives CASISSGTGGEKLFF.

The chain couples TRBV2 to TRBJ2-7; the match to TRBD1 covers 9 bases. The V gene end was trimmed by 5 bases and the J gene end by 5 bases; junction bases not matched to a gene: 13. Germline V gene data show CDR1 as SNHLY and CDR2 as FYNNEI. The CDR3 extends over 16 amino acids. The CDR3 nucleotides are TGTGCCAGCAGTCGACGAGTCCCGACAGGGGGACACGAGCAGTACTTC. Translation gives CASSRRVPTGGHEQYF. The full variable domain, rest sourced from reference TRBV2 and TRBJ2-7, is EPEVTQTPSHQVTQMGQEVILRCVPISNHLYFYWYRQILGQKVEFLVSFYNNEISEKSEIFDDQFSVERPDGSNFTLKIRSTKLEDSAMYFCASSRRVPTGGHEQYFGPGTRLTVT.

The chain joins TRBV6-6 to TRBJ1-3; maybe TRBD1 (5 bases). Per the germline V gene, CDR1 is MNHNY and CDR2 is SVGAGI (reference sequence). The CDR3 spans 16 residues. Trimming removed 7 bases at V and 0 bases at J, with 16 bases between. The CDR3 is CASIRDGGSSGNTIYF. Here the CDR3 DNA reads TGTGCCAGCATCCGGGACGGGGGAAGCTCTGGAAACACCATATATTTT.

The chain links TRBV29-1 to TRBJ2-7; the D is unclear. Trimming took 0 bases from V and 3 from J, leaving 3 bases between them. This CDR3 has 11 amino acids. Germline V gene lookup returns CDR1 SQVTM and CDR2 ANQGSEA. The CDR3 region has the DNA TGCAGCGTTGAAGATTACTACGAGCAGTACTTC. Protein: CSVEDYYEQYF.

The chain uses TRBV7-6 and TRBJ2-7, with 7 bases that match TRBD1. The V gene end was trimmed by 4 bases and the J gene end by 6 bases; junction bases not matched to a gene: 6. The length of the CDR3 is 13 residues. Germline CDR1 is SGHVS and CDR2 is FNYEAQ. The CDR3 sequence is CASSSTWTGEQYF. CDR3 coding DNA: TGTGCCAGCAGCTCGACCTGGACAGGCGAGCAGTACTTC.

J is TRBJ1-5 and V is TRBV28; D remains ambiguous. The CDR3 totals 14 residues. Per germline, CDR1 MDHEN and CDR2 SYDVKM. Trimming removed 2 bases from V and 4 bases from J, with 9 bases in between. CDR3 amino acids: CASSLRQRNQPQHF. The CDR3 DNA sequence: TGTGCCAGCAGTTTAAGACAACGGAATCAGCCCCAGCATTTT.

A word on this clone: In the same sample, other DNA sequences code for this CDR3. J is TRBJ2-1 and V is TRBV11-2; 9 bases line up with TRBD2. Per the germline V gene, CDR1 is SGHAT and CDR2 is FQNNGV. The J segment lost 6 bases and the V segment lost 3 bases, leaving 0 bases of the junction unmatched. The CDR3 has 13 residues. CDR3 residues: CASSFSGSNEQFF. The CDR3 nucleotides read TGTGCCAGCAGCTTTAGCGGGAGCAATGAGCAGTTCTTC.

The chain joins TRBV10-2 to TRBJ2-2; 10 bases agree with TRBD2. This CDR3 contains 14 residues. The germline CDR1 and CDR2 sequences are WSHSY and SAAADI. V was clipped by 8 bases and J by 7 bases; unmatched bases: 7. This CDR3 reads CASSLAGVVGELFF. The CDR3 nucleotides are TGCGCCAGCTCCCTAGCGGGAGTTGTCGGGGAGCTGTTTTTT.

Only a few counts were recorded for this clone. The rearrangement links TRBV19 to TRBJ2-7, with 11 bases that match TRBD2. Germline values: CDR1 LNHDA, CDR2 SQIVND (reference sequence). This CDR3 contains 15 residues. V gave up 5 bases and J gave up 3 bases; unmatched junction bases: 6. The CDR3: CASSALGLADYEQYF. The DNA for the CDR3 is TGTGCCAGTAGTGCATTGGGACTAGCGGACTACGAGCAGTACTTC.

This rearrangement joins TRBV6-1 to TRBJ2-7; the D gene is possibly TRBD1 (5 bases). CDR3 length equals 13 residues. Germline values: CDR1 MNHNS, CDR2 SASEGT. The V and J ends lost 5 bases and 4 bases respectively, with 12 bases between them. The DNA for the CDR3 is TGTGCCAGCAGTATCCAGGGTGGATACGAGCAGTACTTC. It specifies CASSIQGGYEQYF.

V gene TRBV29-1 combines with J gene TRBJ2-1, with D hard to call. Germline-derived CDR1 and CDR2 are SQVTM and ANQGSEA. V was cut by 8 bases and J by 0 bases, with 11 bases left in between. The CDR3 is 13 amino acids. The CDR3 DNA follows: TGCAGCCTCCTGGAGAGCTCCTACAATGAGCAGTTCTTC. Encoded protein: CSLLESSYNEQFF.

The chain combines TRBV28 with TRBJ2-7, with a possible D match to TRBD1 (6 bases). The CDR3 covers 13 residues. Trimming took off 6 bases at V and 3 bases at J, with 12 bases between the two ends. The V gene's germline CDR1 is MDHEN and CDR2 SYDVKM. DNA for the CDR3: TGTGCCAGCAGCGTCGGACAGCTCTACGAGCAGTACTTC. This translates into CASSVGQLYEQYF. Combining the CDR3 with reference TRBV28 and TRBJ2-7 gives the whole variable domain DVKVTQSSRYLVKRTGEKVFLECVQDMDHENMFWYRQDPGLGLRLIYFSYDVKMKEKGDIPEGYSVSREKKERFSLILESASTNQTSMYLCASSVGQLYEQYFGPGTRLTVT.

The V and J genes are TRBV19 and TRBJ2-1; 15 positions match TRBD2. Germline V gene sequence: CDR1 LNHDA, CDR2 SQIVND (reference sequence). V was clipped by 3 bases and J by 8 bases; unmatched bases: 2. The CDR3 is 15 amino acids. The CDR3 DNA is TGTGCCAGTAGTATTGGACTAGCGGGAGGGGATGAGCAGTTCTTC. It translates to CASSIGLAGGDEQFF.